The T cell receptor (beta chain) described here comes from a study of neoadjuvant anti-PD-1 for oral cavity cancer. Sample time point: after neoadjuvant nivolumab, at surgical resection. Study-level points and caveats: With a few patients per group, TCR findings need larger cohorts.

In regard to this clone: Its target is unknown.

Looked up from germline, CDR1 is LNHDA and CDR2 is SQIVND (reference sequence). The V and J ends lost 3 bases and 9 bases respectively, with 11 bases between them. This CDR3 has 12 residues. Profiling relied on immunoSEQ multiplex PCR, and the TCRdb table lists in-frame clones only, not all of them. The table records about 9,600 clones, over 65% of them present only once. The input for sequencing was PBMCs, taken after nivolumab (anti-PD-1) treatment. The source is a person between 40 and 85 years old with oral cavity squamous cell carcinoma. The V call is TRBV19, the J call TRBJ1-1, with D perhaps TRBD1 (5 bases). CDR3 loop: CASSIGAGKAFF. CDR3 bases: TGTGCCAGTAGTATCGGAGCAGGGAAAGCTTTCTTT.